This T cell receptor beta chain was found in a study of shared clonotypes between healthy human individuals. About the research overall: Sampling drew on donors who were a couple of women and a few men aged 18 to 49.

Investigators divided CD4+ cells into CD45RA+ naive and CD45RA-negative memory subsets. Germline CDR1 reads MDHEN; CDR2 reads SYDVKM. Trimming stripped 7 bases from V and 9 bases from J, with 21 bases between. The CDR3 spans 14 residues. Method: immunoSEQ multiplex PCR; TCRdb's copy keeps in-frame clones and lacks some. The sample includes about 1 million clones, about three quarters of them seen just once. The chain combines TRBV28 with TRBJ1-1, with D perhaps TRBD1 (5 bases). Sequences were obtained from memory CD4+ T cells sorted from blood. Subset meaning: CD45RA-negative fraction. The receptor comes from a man aged 18-30 years in good health. Here the CDR3 reads CASTKLSRGSKAFF. The CDR3 nucleotides read TGTGCCAGCACCAAATTATCTAGGGGCTCTAAAGCTTTCTTT.